Following are 21 T cell receptor beta chains from one sample sequenced in a study of cytomegalovirus exposure and HLA in healthy donors. The PCR employed 60 Vbeta primers together with 13 Jbeta primers. The table came from immunoSEQ multiplex PCR; TCRdb's copy has only in-frame clones and leaves some out. The sample has about 160,000 clones; 75% to 90% are singletons. Input material: PBMCs. These receptors all come from a young man in good health and CMV-seronegative.

The chain links TRBV2 to TRBJ2-5, with 11 bases identical to TRBD2. J was trimmed by 5 bases and V by 8 bases; bases with no gene match: 7. The CDR3 extends over 14 amino acids. Germline V lookup: CDR1 SNHLY, CDR2 FYNNEI. The CDR3 region is CASAGTSGLETQYF. The CDR3 DNA reads as TGTGCCAGCGCCGGGACTAGCGGCCTGGAGACCCAGTACTTC.

The V and J genes are TRBV7-2 and TRBJ2-2, with TRBD2 matching 10 bases. The CDR3 is 17 amino acids. The germline CDR1 and CDR2 sequences are SGHTA and FQGNSA. Trimming removed 1 base from V and 1 base from J; junction bases left unmatched: 3. CDR3 bases: TGTGCCAGCAGCTTAGTGAGACTAGCGGGGAACACCGGGGAGCTGTTTTTT. It yields the protein CASSLVRLAGNTGELFF.

The chain has TRBV6-5 and TRBJ2-7, with 8 bases matching TRBD2. J gave up 2 bases and V 5 bases, and 8 bases lay outside the gene matches. CDR3 size: 15 residues. Germline V CDR1 and CDR2: MNHEY, SVGAGI. CDR3 protein: CASSPGGEIPYEQYF. DNA for the CDR3: TGTGCCAGCAGTCCGGGGGGGGAGATCCCCTACGAGCAGTACTTC.

The chain carries TRBV7-9 and TRBJ1-2; TRBD1 is a possible D gene (5 bases). The V end lost 5 bases, the J end lost 3 bases, and 19 bases lay between the germline ends. CDR3 length: 16 amino acids. CDR1 SEHNR and CDR2 FQNEAQ come from the germline V gene (reference sequence). The CDR3 sequence: CASSMTGGIGDYGYTF. CDR3 DNA sequence: TGTGCCAGCAGCATGACGGGGGGGATAGGGGACTATGGCTACACCTTC. Combining the CDR3 with reference TRBV7-9 and TRBJ1-2 gives the whole variable domain DTGVSQNPRHKITKRGQNVTFRCDPISEHNRLYWYRQTLGQGPEFLTYFQNEAQLEKSRLLSDRFSAERPKGSFSTLEIQRTEQGDSAMYLCASSMTGGIGDYGYTFGSGTRLTVV.

The genes are TRBV5-3 and TRBJ2-2; the match to TRBD1 covers 9 bases. TRBV5-3 carries the ORF label, with uncertain function. The CDR3 sequence is 17 residues long. The V gene end was trimmed by 1 base and the J gene end by 4 bases; junction bases not matched to a gene: 8. Written as DNA, the CDR3 is TGTGCCAGAAGCTTGCCCCGGGACAGGGAACTCACCGGGGAGCTGTTTTTT. This sequence encodes CARSLPRDRELTGELFF.

The genes are TRBV29-1 and TRBJ2-1, with TRBD2 matching over 16 bases. CDR1 is SQVTM, CDR2 ANQGSEA, per germline. V lost 5 bases to trimming and J lost 8 bases; unmatched junction nucleotides: 6. The CDR3 spans 15 residues. The CDR3 sequence is CSVPGTSGRAHEQFF. CDR3 nucleotides: TGCAGCGTTCCCGGGACTAGCGGGAGGGCCCATGAGCAGTTCTTC.

The chain joins TRBV28 to TRBJ2-7, with TRBD2 matching over 12 bases. The V segment lost 3 bases and the J segment 0 bases; nucleotides outside the gene matches: 6. The CDR3 runs to 17 residues. The germline CDR1 and CDR2 sequences are MDHEN and SYDVKM. For the CDR3, the DNA is TGTGCCAGCAGTTTCGGGCTAGCGGGAGGGGACTCCTACGAGCAGTACTTC. Protein: CASSFGLAGGDSYEQYF.

This chain joins TRBV28 and TRBJ1-2; 12 nucleotides agree with TRBD1. Germline trimming cut 6 bases from V and 7 bases from J; bases unmatched to any gene: 9. Per the germline V gene, CDR1 is MDHEN and CDR2 is SYDVKM. The CDR3 has 15 amino acids. CDR3 residues: CASRPPGQGASGYTF. The CDR3 nucleotides are TGTGCCAGCAGACCCCCGGGACAGGGGGCGAGTGGCTACACCTTC.

This clone was seen a few times. The chain couples TRBV2 to TRBJ2-7, with 13 bases aligning to TRBD2. This CDR3 spans 16 amino acids. Trimming at V came to 3 bases and at J to 3 bases, leaving 5 bases not matched to a gene. Germline-derived CDR1 and CDR2 are SNHLY and FYNNEI. CDR3 DNA sequence: TGTGCCAGCAGTGAGGGACTAGCGGGAACCCTCTACGAGCAGTACTTC. As protein: CASSEGLAGTLYEQYF.

The chain uses TRBV6-1 and TRBJ1-2, with TRBD1 matching 7 bases. Germline CDR1 MNHNS, CDR2 SASEGT. V shed 0 bases, J shed 5 bases, and the junction held 3 bases outside the gene matches. The CDR3 spans 14 residues. As DNA, the CDR3 is TGTGCCAGCAGTGAAGCAGGGGGCGGGTATGGCTACACCTTC. The encoded protein is CASSEAGGGYGYTF.

V is TRBV7-9 and J is TRBJ1-1, with unresolved D. Germline lookup yields CDR1 SEHNR and CDR2 FQNEAQ (reference sequence). The CDR3 spans 10 residues. The ends were cut back, 4 bases at V and 5 bases at J, with 2 bases in the middle. The CDR3 is CASSSTEAFF. The CDR3, as DNA: TGTGCCAGCAGCTCAACTGAAGCTTTCTTT.

The chain is built from TRBV30 and TRBJ2-1, with D perhaps TRBD1 (6 bases). Per the germline V gene, CDR1 is GTSNPN and CDR2 is SVGIG (reference sequence). V was shortened by 5 bases and J by 0 bases, with 11 bases between the two germline ends. The CDR3 runs to 14 residues. Here the CDR3 reads CAWLQGSSYNEQFF. CDR3 DNA: TGTGCCTGGCTTCAGGGGAGCTCCTACAATGAGCAGTTCTTC. The full variable domain, with the rest looked up from reference TRBV30 and TRBJ2-1, is SQTIHQWPATLVQPVGSPLSLECTVEGTSNPNLYWYRQAAGRGLQLLFYSVGIGQISSEVPQNLSASRPQDRQFILSSKKLLLSDSGFYLCAWLQGSSYNEQFFGPGTRLTVL.

The chain recombines TRBV5-4 with TRBJ1-2; 7 bases agree with TRBD1. CDR1 is SGHNT, CDR2 YYREEE, per germline (reference sequence). The CDR3 is 14 residues long. Trimming at V came to 6 bases and at J to 3 bases, leaving 8 bases not matched to a gene. The CDR3 nucleotides are TGTGCCAGCACCGGACAGGCGCTAGACTATGGCTACACCTTC. Encoded protein: CASTGQALDYGYTF.

The sample holds a few counts of this clone. This chain joins TRBV29-1 and TRBJ2-1, with D possibly being TRBD2 (6 bases). The CDR3 covers 12 residues. Germline values: CDR1 SQVTM, CDR2 ANQGSEA. V lost 4 bases to trimming and J lost 5 bases, with 9 bases between them. The CDR3 DNA reads as TGCAGCGTTGGAGGAGGGAACAATGAGCAGTTCTTC. Translating gives CSVGGGNNEQFF.

This chain uses TRBV5-1 with TRBJ1-5, with 8 bases aligning to TRBD1. There are 17 residues in the CDR3. Germline values: CDR1 SGHRS, CDR2 YFSETQ. V lost 4 bases and J lost 1; bases outside the gene matches: 10. CDR3 residues: CASSLGQGEGSNQPQHF. The CDR3 bases are TGCGCCAGCAGCCTCGGACAGGGAGAGGGGAGCAATCAGCCCCAGCATTTT.

The table lists this clone with a few counts. This chain connects TRBV30 to TRBJ1-1; D is perhaps TRBD1 (5 bases). Deletions cut 2 bases from V and 4 bases from J, with 11 bases between. Per the germline V gene, CDR1 is GTSNPN and CDR2 is SVGIG (reference sequence). This CDR3 is built from 13 residues. CDR3 region: CAWSLQVGTEAFF. In DNA, the CDR3 is TGTGCCTGGAGTCTACAGGTTGGCACTGAAGCTTTCTTT.

The chain uses TRBV2 and TRBJ1-4; 9 positions agree with TRBD1. The V segment lost 7 bases and the J segment 8 bases; nucleotides outside the gene matches: 8. The germline gives CDR1 SNHLY, CDR2 FYNNEI. This CDR3 spans 14 amino acids. CDR3 DNA: TGTGCCAGCATCCCCCGGGACAGGGTCGAAAAACTGTTTTTT. It encodes CASIPRDRVEKLFF.

The chain combines TRBV28 with TRBJ1-2; a possible D gene is TRBD1 (5 bases). The germline gives CDR1 MDHEN, CDR2 SYDVKM. The CDR3 loop spans 13 amino acids. The V and J ends lost 7 bases and 3 bases respectively, with 12 bases between them. CDR3 in amino acids: CASTSGGDYGYTF. The CDR3 DNA sequence: TGTGCCAGCACTTCGGGGGGGGACTATGGCTACACCTTC.

The chain carries TRBV29-1 and TRBJ1-1; D unresolved. Deletions cut 5 bases from V and 1 base from J, with 14 bases between. This CDR3 has 14 amino acids. CDR1 is SQVTM, CDR2 ANQGSEA, per germline. The CDR3 region has the DNA TGCAGCGTTAGGACTGCTATGAAGAACACTGAAGCTTTCTTT. As protein: CSVRTAMKNTEAFF.

Remarks on this clone: At one boundary the junction diverges from the germline segment, which might be a read error. The rearrangement links TRBV7-9 to TRBJ1-1; 7 bases match TRBD1. Germline lookup yields CDR1 SEHNR and CDR2 FQNEAQ (reference sequence). The CDR3 loop spans 17 amino acids. Here the CDR3 DNA reads TGTTCCAGCAGCTTACCCTTAAGACAGGGCCCCGCCGGAGAAGCTTTCTTT. Translation gives CSSSLPLRQGPAGEAFF.

This clone was detected once. V usage is TRBV6-5 and J usage is TRBJ2-1; 11 bases line up with TRBD2. V lost 6 bases and J lost 9; bases outside the gene matches: 10. This CDR3 has 15 amino acids. In germline, CDR1 is MNHEY, CDR2 SVGAGI. CDR3 sequence (DNA): TGTGCCAGCAGATTCTCGACTAGCGGGAAGGGTGAGCAGTTCTTC. It translates to CASRFSTSGKGEQFF.